Each of the 30 T cell receptor beta chains below was sequenced from the same sample in a study of CD8 T cells in ankylosing spondylitis. TCRdb used MiXCR to reprocess the 5' RACE reads, holding one entry per CDR3 protein. Of 200,000 to 250,000 distinct CDR3 sequences detected, approximately 10% appear once; the ten largest clones hold 2.6%. Sequencing was carried out using blood, either unsorted or a sorted T cell fraction (not recorded which). Every receptor here comes from a male donor with ankylosing spondylitis or in good health (not recorded which).

The chain links TRBV7-6 to TRBJ2-1; TRBD1 matches 8 bases. V gave up 5 bases and J gave up 0 bases; unmatched junction bases: 3. From germline, CDR1 is SGHVS and CDR2 FNYEAQ. The CDR3 is made up of 15 amino acids. CDR3 amino acids: CASSQQGDSYNEQFF. CDR3 DNA sequence: TGTGCCAGCAGCCAACAGGGGGACTCCTACAATGAGCAGTTCTTC.

This clonotype was counted ten times or more. In DNA form, the CDR3 reads TGCGCCAGCAGCCGCCGAATTCTAGCCAAAAACATTCAGTACTTC. Its translation: CASSRRILAKNIQYF. This chain joins TRBV5-1 and TRBJ2-4; D ambiguous. CDR3 size: 15 residues. With 4 bases removed from V and 0 bases from J, the gap between germline ends came to 11 bases. Germline V gives CDR1 SGHRS, CDR2 YFSETQ.

This clonotype was seen ten or more times. This chain uses TRBV14 with TRBJ1-1; a possible D gene is TRBD1 (6 bases). The CDR3 runs 16 residues. V gave up 1 base and J gave up 8 bases, with 20 bases separating them. Germline V lookup: CDR1 SGHDN, CDR2 FVKESK. This chain's CDR3 is CASSQALPGAAREAFF. The CDR3 coding sequence is TGTGCCAGCAGCCAAGCTTTGCCAGGGGCTGCCCGCGAAGCTTTCTTT.

This clonotype was counted between two and nine times. This chain connects TRBV5-1 to TRBJ1-1, with D perhaps TRBD1 (5 bases). Trimming pared 2 bases from V and 0 bases from J, leaving 14 bases between. The CDR3 contains 16 residues. CDR1 SGHRS and CDR2 YFSETQ come from the germline V gene. The CDR3 spells CASSLSLPGVNTEAFF. The CDR3 nucleotides read TGCGCCAGCAGCTTATCCCTCCCGGGGGTGAACACTGAAGCTTTCTTT.

In this sample, this clonotype turned up many times. The rearrangement links TRBV20-1 to TRBJ1-4; tentative D call: TRBD1 (5 bases). The CDR3 consists of 14 residues. Germline V gene sequence: CDR1 DFQATT, CDR2 SNEGSKA (reference sequence). Trimming took off 6 bases at V and 5 bases at J, with 16 bases between the two ends. CDR3: CSAARQGGNEKLFF. DNA for the CDR3: TGCAGTGCCGCGAGGCAGGGAGGAAATGAAAAACTGTTTTTT.

Many counts were recorded for this clonotype. The DNA of the CDR3 is TGCAGTGCTAGGGCTTTCGGGACAGGGAGAACTGAAGCTTTCTTT. It specifies CSARAFGTGRTEAFF. The chain couples TRBV20-1 to TRBJ1-1; the match to TRBD1 covers 9 bases. J gave up 5 bases and V 3 bases, and 10 bases lay outside the gene matches. The CDR3 runs to 15 residues. Germline loops: CDR1 DFQATT, CDR2 SNEGSKA (reference sequence).

A note on this clonotype: A much more abundant neighbour one base away suggests this may be a read error. The rearrangement links TRBV30 to TRBJ2-7; tentatively, D is TRBD2 (5 bases). With 0 bases removed from V and 2 bases from J, the gap between germline ends came to 11 bases. The germline V gene encodes CDR1 GTSNPN and CDR2 SVGIG (reference sequence). This CDR3 region has 14 residues. Here the CDR3 DNA reads TGTGCCTGGAGTGTAGGCAGGAGGCCCTACGAGCAGTACTTC. This codes for CAWSVGRRPYEQYF.

CDR3 sequence: CSASGRSQDFFNYGYTF. The CDR3 DNA is TGCAGTGCTAGTGGTCGTAGCCAGGACTTCTTTAACTATGGCTACACCTTC. This chain joins TRBV20-1 and TRBJ1-2; D is uncertain. Germline assignment: CDR1 DFQATT and CDR2 SNEGSKA (reference sequence). The CDR3 runs to 17 residues. V shed 3 bases and J shed 1 base, with 21 bases lying between them.

The V and J genes are TRBV10-2 and TRBJ2-5; D call uncertain. CDR1 is WSHSY and CDR2 is SAAADI in the germline V gene. CDR3 length equals 13 residues. Trimming stripped 4 bases from V and 4 bases from J, with 10 bases between. The DNA of the CDR3 is TGCGCCAGCAGTGCGGCACCTCCAGAGACCCAGTACTTC. Amino acid sequence: CASSAAPPETQYF.

This clonotype has at least ten counts. The gene calls are TRBV5-1 and TRBJ1-1; TRBD1 agrees at 12 bases. V gave up 0 bases and J gave up 1 base; unmatched junction bases: 4. The CDR3 has 17 amino acids. Germline-derived CDR1 and CDR2 are SGHRS and YFSETQ. The CDR3 region has the DNA TGCGCCAGCAGCTTGGGTGGGGACAGGGGGCCGAACACTGAAGCTTTCTTT. It is translated as CASSLGGDRGPNTEAFF. Variable domain in full (rest from reference TRBV5-1 and TRBJ1-1): KAGVTQTPRYLIKTRGQQVTLSCSPISGHRSVSWYQQTPGQGLQFLFEYFSETQRNKGNFPGRFSGRQFSNSRSEMNVSTLELGDSALYLCASSLGGDRGPNTEAFFGQGTRLTVV.

Note on this clonotype: Being one base from a much bigger clone, this may be a read error. The chain recombines TRBV11-2 with TRBJ1-1; unclear D gene. Trimming shortened V by 3 bases and J by 11 bases, and 10 bases separated the two germline ends. Germline-derived CDR1 and CDR2 are SGHAT and FQNNGV. The CDR3 contains 11 residues. For the CDR3, the DNA is TGTGCCAGCAGCTTGATAGGGAGGGCTTTCTTT. It yields the protein CASSLIGRAFF.

The DNA for the CDR3 is TGTGCCAGCTCACCACCGAGGAGGCTTGGCACTGAAGCTTTCTTT. It yields the protein CASSPPRRLGTEAFF. The chain combines TRBV18 with TRBJ1-1; D is unclear. Germline V lookup: CDR1 KGHSH, CDR2 LQKENI. The CDR3 is made up of 15 amino acids. The V and J ends lost 0 bases and 4 bases respectively, with 12 bases between them.

This clonotype was found many times. The chain combines TRBV5-4 with TRBJ2-3; possibly TRBD1 for D (5 bases). Trimming took 4 bases from V and 3 from J, leaving 15 bases between them. The CDR3 is 15 amino acids. Germline lookup yields CDR1 SGHNT and CDR2 YYREEE (reference sequence). This chain's CDR3 is CASSLQAPGTDTQYF. Written as DNA, the CDR3 is TGTGCCAGCAGCCTACAGGCCCCTGGGACAGATACGCAGTATTTT.

The V gene is TRBV6-5, the J gene TRBJ1-2; possible D gene TRBD1, 5 bases. V lost 0 bases to trimming and J lost 4 bases, with 12 bases between them. In germline, CDR1 is MNHEY, CDR2 SVGAGI. The CDR3 covers 15 residues. In DNA form, the CDR3 reads TGTGCCAGCAGTTACTCGGGACCCACTGGCTATGGCTACACCTTC. Translating it yields CASSYSGPTGYGYTF.

This clonotype appeared many times. The chain employs TRBV5-1 and TRBJ1-2, with 7 positions matching TRBD1. The trim removed 1 base at V and 0 bases at J, leaving 3 bases unmatched. CDR3 length equals 15 residues. Germline V gene data show CDR1 as SGHRS and CDR2 as YFSETQ. The DNA of the CDR3 is TGCGCCAGCAGCTTGTCAGGGGGGACTAACTATGGCTACACCTTC. Protein: CASSLSGGTNYGYTF.

This clonotype has a count of ten or more. The chain employs TRBV20-1 and TRBJ1-6, with TRBD1 identical over 7 bases. Germline V lookup: CDR1 DFQATT, CDR2 SNEGSKA (reference sequence). Trimming took 2 bases from V and 9 from J; bases not matched to a gene: 10. The CDR3 sequence is 15 residues long. The CDR3 coding sequence is TGCAGTGCTAGACAGGACGAACAGGGGAGTTCACCCCTCCACTTT. The encoded protein is CSARQDEQGSSPLHF.

In this sample, this clonotype turned up a few times. The chain employs TRBV20-1 and TRBJ1-2; 7 positions match TRBD1. CDR3 length: 11 residues. Germline V gene data show CDR1 as DFQATT and CDR2 as SNEGSKA (reference sequence). The CDR3 loop is CFSGQTYGYTF. The CDR3, as DNA: TGCTTCTCGGGACAGACCTATGGCTACACCTTC.

The table lists this clonotype with many counts. This rearrangement joins TRBV6-7 to TRBJ2-3; TRBD2 might be the D (5 bases). TRBV6-7 is an open reading frame, and its role is uncertain. V lost 4 bases and J lost 2, with 22 bases in between. The CDR3 contains 18 residues. This CDR3 is CASSWCVEVARNTDTQYF. CDR3 nucleotide sequence: TGTGCCAGCAGTTGGTGTGTGGAGGTAGCGCGGAACACAGATACGCAGTATTTT.

This clonotype came up many times. The rearrangement uses TRBV30 and TRBJ1-5; D is unresolved. With 0 bases removed from V and 2 bases from J, the gap between germline ends came to 8 bases. The CDR3 has 14 residues. Germline CDR1 and CDR2: GTSNPN and SVGIG (reference sequence). For the CDR3, the DNA is TGTGCCTGGAGTGTAGGCTGGGGCAATCAGCCCCAGCATTTT. Residues: CAWSVGWGNQPQHF.

This clonotype was recorded many times. The genes are TRBV7-9 and TRBJ1-1, with D tentatively TRBD1 (6 bases). The CDR3 loop spans 15 amino acids. Germline loops: CDR1 SEHNR, CDR2 FQNEAQ (reference sequence). V was pared by 6 bases and J by 1 base, with 15 bases between. CDR3 region: CASRPPGHKNTEAFF. DNA for the CDR3: TGTGCCAGCAGGCCACCGGGACATAAGAACACTGAAGCTTTCTTT.

This clonotype appeared many times. The chain couples TRBV28 to TRBJ2-3; perhaps TRBD2 as D (5 bases). Trimming removed 6 bases from V and 2 bases from J, with 9 bases in between. The germline CDR1 and CDR2 sequences are MDHEN and SYDVKM. The CDR3 length is 13 residues. CDR3 sequence: CASRELVTDTQYF. The DNA of the CDR3 is TGTGCCAGCAGAGAACTAGTCACAGATACGCAGTATTTT. Complete variable domain (other parts from reference TRBV28 and TRBJ2-3): DVKVTQSSRYLVKRTGEKVFLECVQDMDHENMFWYRQDPGLGLRLIYFSYDVKMKEKGDIPEGYSVSREKKERFSLILESASTNQTSMYLCASRELVTDTQYFGPGTRLTVL.

This clonotype was seen at least ten times. The genes are TRBV29-1 and TRBJ2-3; the D gene is possibly TRBD2 (6 bases). The CDR3 covers 12 residues. The V and J ends lost 8 bases and 10 bases respectively, with 19 bases between them. CDR1 is SQVTM and CDR2 is ANQGSEA in the germline V gene. The CDR3 DNA follows: TGCAGCACCAGGGACTTTCTGGGGCCGCAGTATTTT. It codes for CSTRDFLGPQYF.

Ten or more counts support this clonotype. The genes are TRBV5-1 and TRBJ2-7, with D uncertain. The CDR3 sequence is 14 residues long. The germline V and J ends were trimmed by 2 bases and 3 bases, with 12 bases remaining between them. Germline V gene sequence: CDR1 SGHRS, CDR2 YFSETQ. The CDR3 here is CASSFDLRNYEQYF. Here the CDR3 DNA reads TGCGCCAGCAGCTTTGACTTGAGGAACTACGAGCAGTACTTC.

Ten or more counts support this clonotype. The V and J genes are TRBV5-1 and TRBJ2-3; D could derive from TRBD1 or TRBD2 (5 bases each). Trimming stripped 4 bases from V and 2 bases from J, with 17 bases between. CDR3 length equals 16 residues. Germline V gene data show CDR1 as SGHRS and CDR2 as YFSETQ. CDR3 sequence reads: CASSRRDHEFTDTQYF. In nucleotides, the CDR3 is TGCGCCAGCAGCAGACGGGACCACGAATTCACAGATACGCAGTATTTT.

Ten or more counts support this clonotype. The gene calls are TRBV5-1 and TRBJ2-2; TRBD2 is a possible D gene (5 bases). Germline CDR1 reads SGHRS; CDR2 reads YFSETQ. V was shortened by 8 bases and J by 8 bases, with 22 bases between the two germline ends. The CDR3 has 15 residues. The CDR3 region is CASYSVPPRQGELFF. DNA of the CDR3: TGCGCCAGTTATAGCGTACCCCCCCGTCAGGGGGAGCTGTTTTTT.

Only a few counts were recorded for this clonotype. CDR3 loop: CASSLGSGRRDRNEQFF. CDR3 coding DNA: TGTGCCAGCAGCTTGGGCAGCGGGAGAAGGGATAGAAATGAGCAGTTCTTC. V and J are TRBV7-2 and TRBJ2-1; TRBD2 agrees at 8 bases. The CDR3 spans 17 residues. Germline CDR1 is SGHTA and CDR2 is FQGNSA. V trimming: 3 bases; J trimming: 7 bases; junction bases outside the gene matches: 14.

This clonotype has a handful of counts. This sequence joins TRBV20-1 and TRBJ2-7, with D uncertain. Trimming took 6 bases from V and 3 from J, leaving 18 bases between them. Germline CDR1 is DFQATT and CDR2 is SNEGSKA (reference sequence). CDR3 length: 14 residues. The chain's CDR3 is CSAASSGRSYEQYF. CDR3 sequence (DNA): TGCAGTGCCGCTAGTTCTGGGCGCAGCTACGAGCAGTACTTC.

In this sample, this clonotype turned up many times. The chain joins TRBV10-3 to TRBJ2-5, with D hard to call. V gave up 3 bases and J gave up 5 bases, with 4 bases separating them. The germline gives CDR1 ENHRY, CDR2 SYGVKD. The CDR3 covers 11 residues. The CDR3 spells CAISDLETQYF. As DNA, the CDR3 is TGTGCCATCAGTGACCTTGAGACCCAGTACTTC.

This clonotype appeared a few times. This CDR3 reads CASSLVPGQGYEQFF. The CDR3 DNA reads TGTGCCAGCAGCTTGGTTCCGGGACAGGGCTATGAGCAGTTCTTC. The chain carries TRBV7-2 and TRBJ2-1; 9 positions match TRBD1. The V segment lost 3 bases and the J segment 8 bases; nucleotides outside the gene matches: 8. The CDR3 length is 15 residues. Germline values: CDR1 SGHTA, CDR2 FQGNSA.

This clonotype was seen repeatedly, ten times or more. J is TRBJ2-7 and V is TRBV20-1, with TRBD2 matching 11 bases. The CDR3 has 14 residues. Losses at the gene ends were 5 bases for V and 2 bases for J; bases not matched to a gene: 5. Looked up from germline, CDR1 is DFQATT and CDR2 is SNEGSKA (reference sequence). The CDR3 region is CSALSSGRTYEQYF. In nucleotides, the CDR3 is TGCAGTGCTCTTTCTAGCGGGAGGACCTACGAGCAGTACTTC.